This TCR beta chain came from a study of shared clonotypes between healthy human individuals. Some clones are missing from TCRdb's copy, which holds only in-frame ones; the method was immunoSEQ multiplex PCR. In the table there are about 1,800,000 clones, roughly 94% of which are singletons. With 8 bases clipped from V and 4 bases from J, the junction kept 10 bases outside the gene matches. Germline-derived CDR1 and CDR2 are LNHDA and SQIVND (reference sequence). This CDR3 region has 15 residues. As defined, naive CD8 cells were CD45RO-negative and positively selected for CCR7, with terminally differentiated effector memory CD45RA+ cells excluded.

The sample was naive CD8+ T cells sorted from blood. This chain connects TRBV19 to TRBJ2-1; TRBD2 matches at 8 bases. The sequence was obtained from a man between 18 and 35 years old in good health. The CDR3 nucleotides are TGTGCCAGTCGGCCCGAGCGGGGGAGATACAATGAGCAGTTCTTC. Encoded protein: CASRPERGRYNEQFF.